This paragraph reports one T cell receptor beta chain. Its antigen is still unknown. Assay used: immunoSEQ multiplex PCR; TCRdb lists only in-frame clones, some missing. Of 100,000 to 150,000 clones listed, 85% to 90% were seen once; the top ten hold just under 4.5%. The data stem from a study of T cell responses to AZD1222 COVID-19 vaccine. Study-level findings and limits: Repertoires were sampled only after the peak T cell response.

The CDR3 extends over 14 amino acids. V was shortened by 4 bases and J by 1 base, with 10 bases between the two germline ends. Looked up from germline, CDR1 is SGHTA and CDR2 is FQGNSA. The rearrangement uses TRBV7-2 and TRBJ2-5; either TRBD1 or TRBD2 may supply D (5 bases each). The TCR sequence derives from an adult who received the AZD1222 COVID-19 vaccine. The source material was peripheral blood, sampled 28 days after the second AZD1222 dose. As DNA, the CDR3 is TGTGCCAGCAGCTACGGTGGGACCCAAGAGACCCAGTACTTC. Amino acid sequence: CASSYGGTQETQYF.